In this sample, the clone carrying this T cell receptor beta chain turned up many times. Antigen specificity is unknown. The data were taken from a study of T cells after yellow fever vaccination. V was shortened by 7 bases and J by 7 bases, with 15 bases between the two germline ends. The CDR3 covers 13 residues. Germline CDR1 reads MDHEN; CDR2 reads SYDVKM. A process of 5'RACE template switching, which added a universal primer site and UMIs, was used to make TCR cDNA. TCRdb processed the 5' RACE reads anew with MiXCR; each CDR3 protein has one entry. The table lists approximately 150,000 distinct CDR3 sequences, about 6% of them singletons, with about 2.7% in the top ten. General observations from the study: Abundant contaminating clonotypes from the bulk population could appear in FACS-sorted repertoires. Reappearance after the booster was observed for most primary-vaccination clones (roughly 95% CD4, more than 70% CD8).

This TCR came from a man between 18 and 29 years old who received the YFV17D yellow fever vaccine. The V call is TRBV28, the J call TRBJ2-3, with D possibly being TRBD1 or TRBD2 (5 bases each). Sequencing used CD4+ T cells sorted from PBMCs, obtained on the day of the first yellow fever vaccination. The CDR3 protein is CASIPPGHHTQYF. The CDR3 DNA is TGTGCCAGCATCCCCCCGGGGCACCATACGCAGTATTTT.